These 3 T cell receptor beta chains were sequenced from one sample in a study of regulatory T cells in long-lasting Graves disease. Time point: persistent/refractory GD, antithyroid drugs over 5 years with positive TRAb. From RNA extracted from PBMCs, the TCR library was made. TCR beta libraries were built with iRepertoire HTBI primers and Arm-PCR of CDR3 regions. TCRdb re-called the multiplex PCR reads through MiXCR, storing one row per CDR3 protein. The sample shows 500,000 to 700,000 distinct CDR3 sequences, 30% of them seen only once. The specimen comprised peripheral blood mononuclear cells (PBMCs), sampled when the disease was refractory, from a patient treated with antithyroid drugs. Source of these receptors: a female donor with Graves disease.

V is TRBV11-2 and J is TRBJ2-1, with TRBD2 matching 11 bases. The V segment lost 1 base and the J segment 7 bases; nucleotides outside the gene matches: 9. The CDR3 is 17 residues long. Germline lookup yields CDR1 SGHAT and CDR2 FQNNGV. In DNA form, the CDR3 reads TGTGCCAGCAGCTTAGTCCCAACTAGCGGGAGTCTAAATGAGCAGTTCTTC. Its translation: CASSLVPTSGSLNEQFF.

The table lists this clonotype with many counts. V and J are TRBV12-3 or TRBV12-4 and TRBJ1-2, with D perhaps matching TRBD1 (5 bases). V was pared by 3 bases and J by 8 bases, with 10 bases between. This CDR3 region has 12 residues. As DNA, the CDR3 is TGTGCCAGCAGTTTTCGGGGGGGAGGCTACACCTTC. Encoded protein: CASSFRGGGYTF.

The chain carries TRBV12-3 or TRBV12-4 and TRBJ1-3, with D unclear. V was clipped by 3 bases and J by 1 base, with 7 bases between them. The CDR3 runs to 14 residues. CDR3 sequence reads: CASSFGRSGNTIYF. The CDR3 DNA reads TGTGCCAGCAGTTTTGGCAGGTCTGGAAACACCATATATTTT.